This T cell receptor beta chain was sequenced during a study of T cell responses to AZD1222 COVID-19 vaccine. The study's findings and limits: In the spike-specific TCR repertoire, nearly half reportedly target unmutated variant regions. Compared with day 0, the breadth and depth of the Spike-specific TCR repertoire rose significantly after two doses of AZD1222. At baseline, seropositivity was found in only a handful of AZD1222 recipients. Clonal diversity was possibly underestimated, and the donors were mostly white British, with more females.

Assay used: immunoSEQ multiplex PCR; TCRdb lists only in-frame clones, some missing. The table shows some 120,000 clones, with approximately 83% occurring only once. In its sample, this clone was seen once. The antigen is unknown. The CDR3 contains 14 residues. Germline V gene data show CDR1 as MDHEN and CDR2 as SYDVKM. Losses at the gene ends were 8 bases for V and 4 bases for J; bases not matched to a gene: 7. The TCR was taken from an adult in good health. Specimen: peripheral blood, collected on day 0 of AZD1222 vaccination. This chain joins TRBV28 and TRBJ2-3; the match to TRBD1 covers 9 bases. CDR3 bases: TGTGCCAGCCTTGGGGACAGGGTGCCAGATACGCAGTATTTT. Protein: CASLGDRVPDTQYF. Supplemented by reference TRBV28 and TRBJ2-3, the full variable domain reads DVKVTQSSRYLVKRTGEKVFLECVQDMDHENMFWYRQDPGLGLRLIYFSYDVKMKEKGDIPEGYSVSREKKERFSLILESASTNQTSMYLCASLGDRVPDTQYFGPGTRLTVL.